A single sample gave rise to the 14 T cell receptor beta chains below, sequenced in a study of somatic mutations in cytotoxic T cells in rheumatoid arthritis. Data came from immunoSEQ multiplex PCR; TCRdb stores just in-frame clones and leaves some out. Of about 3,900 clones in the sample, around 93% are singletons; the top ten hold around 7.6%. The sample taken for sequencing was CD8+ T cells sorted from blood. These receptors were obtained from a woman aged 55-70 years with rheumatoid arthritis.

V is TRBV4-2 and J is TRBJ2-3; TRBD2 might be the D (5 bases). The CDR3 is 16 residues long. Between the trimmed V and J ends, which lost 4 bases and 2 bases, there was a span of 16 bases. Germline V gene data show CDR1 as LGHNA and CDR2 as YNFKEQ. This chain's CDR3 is CASSPYEGGDTDTQYF. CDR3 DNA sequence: TGTGCCAGCAGCCCCTACGAGGGCGGAGACACAGATACGCAGTATTTT.

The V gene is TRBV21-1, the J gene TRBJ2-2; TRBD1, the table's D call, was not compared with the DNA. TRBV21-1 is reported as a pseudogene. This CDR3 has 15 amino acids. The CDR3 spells CASSPRGYAAGELFF. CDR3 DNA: TGTGCCAGCAGCCCGAGGGGGTACGCGGCCGGGGAGCTGTTTTTT.

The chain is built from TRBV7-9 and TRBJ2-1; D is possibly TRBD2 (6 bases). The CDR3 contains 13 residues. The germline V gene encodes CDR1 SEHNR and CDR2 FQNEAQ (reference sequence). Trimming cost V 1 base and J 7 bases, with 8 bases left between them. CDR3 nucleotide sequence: TGTGCCAGCAGCTTAGGAGGAGGGAATGAGCAGTTCTTC. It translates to CASSLGGGNEQFF.

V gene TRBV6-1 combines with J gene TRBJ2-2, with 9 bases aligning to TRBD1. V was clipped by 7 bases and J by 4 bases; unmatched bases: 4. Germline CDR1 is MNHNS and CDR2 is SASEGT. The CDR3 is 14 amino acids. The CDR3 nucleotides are TGTGCCAGCATCAGGACAGGGGCCACCGGGGAGCTGTTTTTT. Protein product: CASIRTGATGELFF.

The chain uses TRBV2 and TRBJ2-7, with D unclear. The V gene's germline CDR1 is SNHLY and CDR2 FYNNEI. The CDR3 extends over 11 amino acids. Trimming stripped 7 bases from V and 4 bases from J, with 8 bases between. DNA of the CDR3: TGTGCCAGCAACGAACTTTACGAGCAGTACTTC. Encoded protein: CASNELYEQYF.

The CDR3 bases are TGTGCCAGCAGTTTGACAGACTCCTACGAGCAGTACTTC. Translating gives CASSLTDSYEQYF. This rearrangement joins TRBV27 to TRBJ2-5; D possibly corresponds to TRBD1 (5 bases). The DNA end favors TRBJ2-7, so the J call may be wrong. The V gene's germline CDR1 is MNHEY and CDR2 SMNVEV (reference sequence). This CDR3 spans 13 amino acids.

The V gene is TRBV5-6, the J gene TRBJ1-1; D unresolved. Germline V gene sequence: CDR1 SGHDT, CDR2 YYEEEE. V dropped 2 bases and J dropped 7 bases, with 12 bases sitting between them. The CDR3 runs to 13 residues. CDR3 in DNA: TGTGCCAGCAGCTTCTGGGCAGGCGATGAAGCTTTCTTT. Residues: CASSFWAGDEAFF.

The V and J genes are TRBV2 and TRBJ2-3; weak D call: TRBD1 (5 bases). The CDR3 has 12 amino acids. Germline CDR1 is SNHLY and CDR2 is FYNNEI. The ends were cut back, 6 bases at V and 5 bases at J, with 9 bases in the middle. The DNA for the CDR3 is TGTGCCAGCAGAGGGGAACAAGATACGCAGTATTTT. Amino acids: CASRGEQDTQYF.

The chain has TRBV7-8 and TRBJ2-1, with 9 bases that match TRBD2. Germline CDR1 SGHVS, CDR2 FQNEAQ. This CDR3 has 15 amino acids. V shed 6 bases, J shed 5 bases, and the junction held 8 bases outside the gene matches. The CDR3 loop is CASRPGLAGDNEQFF. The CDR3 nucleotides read TGTGCCAGCAGGCCGGGACTAGCCGGGGACAATGAGCAGTTCTTC.

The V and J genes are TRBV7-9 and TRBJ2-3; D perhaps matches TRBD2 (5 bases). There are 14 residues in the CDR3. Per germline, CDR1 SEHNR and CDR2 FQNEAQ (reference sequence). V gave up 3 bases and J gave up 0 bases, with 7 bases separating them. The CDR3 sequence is CASSFRTSTDTQYF. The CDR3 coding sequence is TGTGCCAGCAGCTTCCGGACTAGCACAGATACGCAGTATTTT.

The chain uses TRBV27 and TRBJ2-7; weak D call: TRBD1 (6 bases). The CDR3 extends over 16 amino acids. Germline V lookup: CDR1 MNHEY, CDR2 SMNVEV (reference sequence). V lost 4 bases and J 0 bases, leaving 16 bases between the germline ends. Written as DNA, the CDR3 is TGTGCCAGCAGTTCCTTCGGGACACCCTACTCCTACGAGCAGTACTTC. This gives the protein CASSSFGTPYSYEQYF.

CDR3 in amino acids: CASSLYPAGPYNEQFF. Written as DNA, the CDR3 is TGTGCCAGCAGTTTATATCCAGCGGGACCCTACAATGAGCAGTTCTTC. V and J are TRBV27 and TRBJ2-1, with 7 bases matching TRBD2. Germline lookup yields CDR1 MNHEY and CDR2 SMNVEV (reference sequence). This CDR3 spans 16 amino acids. With 1 base clipped from V and 2 bases from J, the junction kept 5 bases outside the gene matches.

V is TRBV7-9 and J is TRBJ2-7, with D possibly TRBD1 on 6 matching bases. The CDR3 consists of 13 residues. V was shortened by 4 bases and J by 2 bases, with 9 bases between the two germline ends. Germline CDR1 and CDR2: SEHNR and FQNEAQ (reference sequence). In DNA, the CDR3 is TGTGCCAGCAGCTCAGGGGCCCCCTACGAGCAGTACTTC. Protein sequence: CASSSGAPYEQYF.

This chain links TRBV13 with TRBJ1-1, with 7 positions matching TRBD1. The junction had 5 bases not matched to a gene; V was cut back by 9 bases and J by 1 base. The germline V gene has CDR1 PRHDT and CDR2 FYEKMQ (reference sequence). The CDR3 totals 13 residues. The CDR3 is CASTGQPNTEAFF. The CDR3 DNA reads TGTGCCAGTACGGGACAGCCGAACACTGAAGCTTTCTTT. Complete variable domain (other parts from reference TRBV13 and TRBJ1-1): AAGVIQSPRHLIKEKRETATLKCYPIPRHDTVYWYQQGPGQDPQFLISFYEKMQSDKGSIPDRFSAQQFSDYHSELNMSSLELGDSALYFCASTGQPNTEAFFGQGTRLTVV.